The entry that follows covers one T cell receptor (beta chain) sequence. What it binds is unknown. V lost 3 bases, J lost 8 bases, and 20 bases lay in between. This CDR3 comprises 16 residues. The germline V gene has CDR1 MDHEN and CDR2 SYDVKM. This record belongs to a study of T cell responses to AZD1222 COVID-19 vaccine. Broader study findings: With two AZD1222 doses given, Spike-specific TCR breadth and depth both rose. The donor group comprised mostly white British people and more females; the analysis possibly underestimated clonal diversity. Epitopes outside B.1.351 and B.1.1.7 mutated regions reportedly drew nearly half of spike TCRs.

The data were produced by immunoSEQ multiplex PCR, yet TCRdb's version contains in-frame clones alone and is incomplete. The table lists more than 95,000 clones, nearly 95% of them singletons. V and J are TRBV28 and TRBJ2-1; D may be TRBD2 (5 bases). The TCR originated in an adult in good health. The specimen comprised peripheral blood, sampled on day 0 of AZD1222 vaccination. CDR3 protein: CASSFPLVRVLHEQFF. CDR3 in DNA: TGTGCCAGCAGTTTCCCCCTCGTGAGGGTTTTACATGAGCAGTTCTTC.